This passage covers 29 T cell receptor beta chains from one sample sequenced in a study of blood T cell repertoires in COVID-19. Assay: immunoSEQ multiplex PCR; the TCRdb copy retains only in-frame clones and omits some. Among approximately 220,000 clones, approximately 80% were seen once, and the ten largest hold about 4.8%. The sequenced sample was peripheral blood. The source is a woman between 70 and 85 years old with acute or convalescent COVID-19.

The V call is TRBV7-2, the J call TRBJ2-6, with unresolved D. The germline V and J ends were trimmed by 5 bases and 0 bases, with 8 bases remaining between them. The germline V gene encodes CDR1 SGHTA and CDR2 FQGNSA. The length of the CDR3 is 15 residues. The CDR3 DNA reads as TGTGCCAGCAGCCCTAACTTCTCTGGGGCCAACGTCCTGACTTTC. As protein: CASSPNFSGANVLTF.

The chain is built from TRBV15 and TRBJ1-2, with D unresolved. V lost 2 bases to trimming and J lost 7 bases, with 11 bases between them. Germline V gives CDR1 LNHNV, CDR2 YYDKDF (reference sequence). The CDR3 sequence is 13 residues long. CDR3 sequence (DNA): TGTGCCACCAGCAGAAAGGAAACGGGTGGCTACACCTTC. It codes for CATSRKETGGYTF.

The CDR3 spells CASSQDRVSGNTIYF. The CDR3 bases are TGTGCCAGCAGTCAGGACAGGGTGTCTGGAAACACCATATATTTT. The chain is built from TRBV6-1 and TRBJ1-3; 8 bases are a match to TRBD1. Germline CDR1 and CDR2: MNHNS and SASEGT. The length of the CDR3 is 15 residues. V dropped 5 bases and J dropped 1; count of bases not matched to a gene: 4.

In this sample, this clone turned up a few times. This chain connects TRBV20-1 to TRBJ2-3; maybe TRBD2 (6 bases). CDR1 DFQATT and CDR2 SNEGSKA come from the germline V gene (reference sequence). The germline V and J ends were trimmed by 3 bases and 3 bases, with 7 bases remaining between them. The CDR3 length is 12 residues. This CDR3 is CSASLATDTQYF. The CDR3 region has the DNA TGCAGTGCTAGTCTAGCGACAGATACGCAGTATTTT.

The chain couples TRBV6-5 to TRBJ1-3; D is ambiguous. The CDR3 is made up of 11 amino acids. The germline CDR1 and CDR2 sequences are MNHEY and SVGAGI. The germline V and J ends were trimmed by 10 bases and 2 bases, with 6 bases remaining between them. The CDR3 loop is CATQTGNTIYF. In DNA form, the CDR3 reads TGTGCCACACAAACTGGAAACACCATATATTTT.

This clone occurred a few times. The chain is built from TRBV5-8 and TRBJ1-2; D gene ambiguous. The V gene's germline CDR1 is SGHTS and CDR2 YDEGEE. This CDR3 has 13 residues. The V gene lost 2 bases and the J gene lost 2 bases, with 7 bases spanning the gap. The CDR3 region has the DNA TGTGCCAGCAGCTTATCGGTAAACTATGGCTACACCTTC. Its protein is CASSLSVNYGYTF.

The chain has TRBV7-9 and TRBJ1-2, with 7 bases identical to TRBD1. The CDR3 covers 14 residues. After removal of 6 bases from V and 3 bases from J, the junction contained 7 bases not matched to a gene. Germline CDR1 reads SEHNR; CDR2 reads FQNEAQ (reference sequence). CDR3 nucleotide sequence: TGTGCCAGCAGATATCCGGGACAGTACTATGGCTACACCTTC. This encodes CASRYPGQYYGYTF.

The V gene is TRBV18, the J gene TRBJ1-2, with a possible D match to TRBD1 (6 bases). Germline V gene lookup returns CDR1 KGHSH and CDR2 LQKENI. Trimming took off 0 bases at V and 5 bases at J, with 10 bases between the two ends. The CDR3 covers 14 residues. The CDR3 region is CASSPPAGDYGYTF. CDR3 in DNA: TGTGCCAGCTCACCACCGGCAGGGGATTATGGCTACACCTTC.

This clone was found once. This chain uses TRBV11-1 with TRBJ2-1, with D hard to call. V shed 4 bases and J shed 12 bases, with 10 bases lying between them. Looked up from germline, CDR1 is SGHAT and CDR2 is FQDESV (reference sequence). The CDR3 runs to 11 residues. CDR3: CASSSPSGQFF. The CDR3, as DNA: TGTGCCAGCAGCTCCCCCTCGGGGCAGTTCTTC.

The J gene is TRBJ1-1, the V gene TRBV7-2, with D possibly being TRBD1 (6 bases). The germline V gene encodes CDR1 SGHTA and CDR2 FQGNSA. V lost 5 bases to trimming and J lost 5 bases, with 15 bases between them. The CDR3 covers 14 residues. In nucleotides, the CDR3 is TGTGCCAGCAGCCCAGGGGTAGTGGGGACTGAAGCTTTCTTT. Translating gives CASSPGVVGTEAFF.

This chain joins TRBV27 and TRBJ2-7, with 9 bases identical to TRBD1. Germline V CDR1 and CDR2: MNHEY, SMNVEV (reference sequence). This CDR3 has 13 residues. V was pared by 6 bases and J by 7 bases, with 7 bases of the junction left unmatched. The CDR3 is CASRGQGPWEQYF. The CDR3 region has the DNA TGTGCCAGCAGGGGACAGGGTCCCTGGGAGCAGTACTTC.

The genes are TRBV6-2 or TRBV6-3 and TRBJ1-2, with unresolved D. Trimming shortened V by 2 bases and J by 7 bases, and 8 bases separated the two germline ends. CDR3 length: 12 amino acids. Germline V gives CDR1 MNHEY, CDR2 SVGEGT. CDR3 in DNA: TGTGCCAGCAGTTACGTGCGATTTGGCTACACCTTC. Its translation is CASSYVRFGYTF.

The V and J genes are TRBV11-2 and TRBJ2-7; no clear D gene. V dropped 1 base and J dropped 2 bases, with 9 bases sitting between them. There are 14 residues in the CDR3. Looked up from germline, CDR1 is SGHAT and CDR2 is FQNNGV. CDR3 loop: CASSLGRQAYEQYF. CDR3 nucleotide sequence: TGTGCCAGCAGCTTAGGTCGGCAGGCCTACGAGCAGTACTTC.

The chain uses TRBV6-5 and TRBJ1-2; no clear D gene. The CDR3 loop spans 13 amino acids. V was pared by 10 bases and J by 6 bases, with 18 bases between. Per the germline V gene, CDR1 is MNHEY and CDR2 is SVGAGI. The CDR3 DNA reads as TGTGCCACGCGGGAGGGTCAGGAAAATGGCTACACCTTC. Its translation is CATREGQENGYTF.

The chain is built from TRBV7-2 and TRBJ2-7; 8 bases are shared with TRBD1. V dropped 5 bases and J dropped 1; count of bases not matched to a gene: 4. Germline CDR1 SGHTA, CDR2 FQGNSA. CDR3 length: 14 amino acids. In DNA form, the CDR3 reads TGTGCCAGCAGCGACTGGACAGGGTCCTACGAGCAGTACTTC. The encoded protein is CASSDWTGSYEQYF.

The V and J genes are TRBV3-1 (or the pseudogene TRBV3-2) and TRBJ1-6, with 7 bases that match TRBD1. This CDR3 has 15 residues. Unmatched junction bases numbered 8, after V lost 5 bases and J lost 7 bases. Germline V gene sequence: CDR1 LGHDT, CDR2 YNNKEL (reference sequence). CDR3 in DNA: TGTGCCAGCAGCGATAGCCCACAGGGGAATTCACCCCTCCACTTT. This gives the protein CASSDSPQGNSPLHF.

The chain recombines TRBV25-1 with TRBJ1-2, with 10 bases lining up with TRBD1. Trimming cost V 5 bases and J 1 base; bases outside gene matches: 4. The CDR3 totals 15 residues. The germline V gene has CDR1 MGHDK and CDR2 SYGVNS. CDR3 residues: CASSPWDRGNYGYTF. CDR3 DNA: TGTGCCAGCAGTCCCTGGGACAGGGGTAACTATGGCTACACCTTC.

The chain is built from TRBV29-1 and TRBJ1-4; D gene unclear. Germline assignment: CDR1 SQVTM and CDR2 ANQGSEA. Deletions cut 6 bases from V and 3 bases from J, with 14 bases between. This CDR3 has 14 residues. CDR3 DNA: TGCAGCGTCATGGGGAGAGGATCTAATGAAAAACTGTTTTTT. Protein sequence: CSVMGRGSNEKLFF.

The chain combines TRBV5-1 with TRBJ1-6; 9 bases line up with TRBD1. The CDR3 loop spans 16 amino acids. Germline V lookup: CDR1 SGHRS, CDR2 YFSETQ. J gave up 5 bases and V 4 bases, and 7 bases lay outside the gene matches. CDR3 nucleotides: TGCGCCAGCAGCAGCGGACAGGGGCTGGATAATTCACCCCTCCACTTT. It is translated as CASSSGQGLDNSPLHF.

V is TRBV5-1 and J is TRBJ2-7; 8 bases agree with TRBD1. Germline CDR1 reads SGHRS; CDR2 reads YFSETQ. CDR3 size: 15 residues. Unmatched junction bases numbered 11, after V lost 2 bases and J lost 7 bases. The CDR3 sequence: CASSFLAQGAGEQYF. Written as DNA, the CDR3 is TGCGCCAGCAGCTTCCTAGCGCAGGGGGCAGGAGAGCAGTACTTC.

This chain connects TRBV11-2 to TRBJ2-3; TRBD2 matches 7 bases. The V and J ends lost 5 bases and 0 bases, in that order; junction bases with no gene match: 5. The germline gives CDR1 SGHAT, CDR2 FQNNGV. CDR3 length: 15 residues. The CDR3 DNA reads TGTGCCAGCAGCCCGGCGGGGGTTAGCACAGATACGCAGTATTTT. Its protein product is CASSPAGVSTDTQYF.

This rearrangement joins TRBV7-2 to TRBJ2-1, with 8 bases fitting TRBD1. V shed 5 bases and J 5 bases; nucleotides not matched to a gene: 17. CDR3 size: 18 residues. The germline gives CDR1 SGHTA, CDR2 FQGNSA. CDR3 DNA sequence: TGTGCCAGCAGCGTAGGGACAGGCGGCTTGATACTAAACAATGAGCAGTTCTTC. It encodes CASSVGTGGLILNNEQFF. The full variable domain, in which reference TRBV7-2 and TRBJ2-1 provide the parts outside the CDR3, is GAGVSQSPSNKVTEKGKDVELRCDPISGHTALYWYRQSLGQGLEFLIYFQGNSAPDKSGLPSDRFSAERTGGSVSTLTIQRTQQEDSAVYLCASSVGTGGLILNNEQFFGPGTRLTVL.

This clone was recorded a few times. The genes are TRBV28 and TRBJ1-2, with D tentatively TRBD1 (5 bases). V lost 3 bases, J lost 4 bases, and 6 bases lay in between. CDR3 size: 12 residues. Germline CDR1 is MDHEN and CDR2 is SYDVKM. CDR3 loop: CASSFGAYGYTF. In nucleotides, the CDR3 is TGTGCCAGCAGTTTTGGGGCCTATGGCTACACCTTC.

The chain has TRBV28 and TRBJ2-7; D possibly corresponds to TRBD2 (7 bases). The germline V gene encodes CDR1 MDHEN and CDR2 SYDVKM. Between the trimmed V and J ends, which lost 5 bases and 2 bases, there was a span of 16 bases. The CDR3 loop spans 15 amino acids. CDR3 sequence reads: CASSMGGPRTYEQYF. The DNA of the CDR3 is TGTGCCAGCAGTATGGGGGGGCCCCGGACCTACGAGCAGTACTTC. Full variable domain (rest looked up from reference TRBV28 and TRBJ2-7): DVKVTQSSRYLVKRTGEKVFLECVQDMDHENMFWYRQDPGLGLRLIYFSYDVKMKEKGDIPEGYSVSREKKERFSLILESASTNQTSMYLCASSMGGPRTYEQYFGPGTRLTVT.

The gene calls are TRBV10-1 and TRBJ1-2; no clear D. Germline loops: CDR1 WNHNN, CDR2 SYGVQD (reference sequence). The V end was cut by 5 bases, the J end by 0 bases, with 7 bases between. The CDR3 extends over 13 amino acids. The CDR3 nucleotides are TGCGCCAGCAGTCCTATTACTAACTATGGCTACACCTTC. Translation gives CASSPITNYGYTF.

V gene TRBV5-1 combines with J gene TRBJ1-4; TRBD1 might be the D (6 bases). V was cut by 4 bases and J by 4 bases, with 14 bases left in between. CDR3 length: 15 amino acids. Per the germline V gene, CDR1 is SGHRS and CDR2 is YFSETQ. The CDR3 DNA reads TGCGCCAGCAGCGCCATGACAGGAGTTAATGAAAAACTGTTTTTT. Amino acids: CASSAMTGVNEKLFF.

The chain couples TRBV29-1 to TRBJ2-1, with 10 bases fitting TRBD2. The CDR3 sequence is 14 residues long. V gave up 8 bases and J gave up 8 bases; unmatched junction bases: 12. The germline V gene has CDR1 SQVTM and CDR2 ANQGSEA. CDR3 residues: CSTEKAGGPDEQFF. CDR3 nucleotides: TGCAGCACGGAGAAAGCGGGGGGGCCGGATGAGCAGTTCTTC.

The chain has TRBV2 and TRBJ1-5; possible D gene TRBD1, 6 bases. CDR1 SNHLY and CDR2 FYNNEI come from the germline V gene. V dropped 6 bases and J dropped 2 bases, with 14 bases sitting between them. The CDR3 sequence is 15 residues long. CDR3 DNA: TGTGCCAGCAGCCGCAGGGGAGGGGGCAATCAGCCCCAGCATTTT. Its protein is CASSRRGGGNQPQHF.

V usage is TRBV3-1 (or the pseudogene TRBV3-2) and J usage is TRBJ2-5, with D uncertain. Trimming took off 1 base at V and 5 bases at J, with 5 bases between the two ends. Germline V lookup: CDR1 LGHDT, CDR2 YNNKEL (reference sequence). The length of the CDR3 is 12 residues. CDR3 nucleotides: TGTGCCAGCAGCCAAGGGCCGGAGACCCAGTACTTC. Protein: CASSQGPETQYF.